Reported below is one TCR beta chain. As yet, its antigen is unknown. Trimming pared 2 bases from V and 9 bases from J, leaving 8 bases between. The CDR3 totals 11 residues. CDR1 is GTSNPN and CDR2 is SVGIG in the germline V gene (reference sequence). The protocol was immunoSEQ multiplex PCR, while the TCRdb copy is restricted to in-frame clones and leaves out a portion. Here the sample spans under 60,000 clones, around 94% being singletons. These data are taken from a study of OX40 agonist ivuxolimab in advanced cancers. Study-level results: Expanded clones were, on average, more numerous among CD8+ T cells than CD4+. The expanded peripheral T cells' antigen specificity was not determined.

The specimen was CD4+ or CD8+ T cells sorted from blood, collected in a trial of the OX40 agonist ivuxolimab. V is TRBV30 and J is TRBJ2-1, with D unclear. The sequence came from an adult with an advanced solid tumor such as melanoma, head and neck, liver or kidney cancer. CDR3 sequence (DNA): TGTGCCTGGAGTAGGGTTTCTGAGCAGTTCTTC. It translates to CAWSRVSEQFF.